The T cell receptor (beta chain) described here comes from a study of blood T cell repertoires in COVID-19. Study as a whole: Samples taken during acute and convalescent COVID-19 were collected in the United States, Italy and Spain. Sample material is recorded as cDNA or gDNA derived from T cells, B-cell-depleted T cells, or PBMCs.

In the authors' methods: It was from reference gene primer amplification that nucleated cell counts were estimated. Clones were read by immunoSEQ multiplex PCR, and TCRdb kept only the in-frame ones, dropping some. Clone size and the V and J calls come from that table; the DNA yielded D and trimming. Of some 180,000 clones listed, about nine tenths are singletons. This CDR3 spans 15 amino acids. V was pared by 5 bases and J by 7 bases, with 12 bases of the junction left unmatched. Germline assignment: CDR1 MNHNY and CDR2 SVGAGI (reference sequence). The chain carries TRBV6-6 and TRBJ2-5; 8 nucleotides agree with TRBD2. The sample consisted of peripheral blood. The TCR originated in a man aged 45-65 years with acute or convalescent COVID-19. CDR3 nucleotides: TGTGCCAGCAGTCAAACAGAAGGGGGACTAGGGACCCAGTACTTC. It codes for CASSQTEGGLGTQYF.